The entry below gives a single T cell receptor beta chain sequence along with its context. Its matching antigen is unknown. Trimming shortened V by 2 bases and J by 2 bases, and 13 bases separated the two germline ends. This CDR3 region has 16 residues. The germline V gene encodes CDR1 SGHRS and CDR2 YFSETQ. This sample is drawn from a study of cytomegalovirus exposure and HLA in healthy donors. Study summary: Of some 400 genotyped donors, around 80% grouped in the Caucasian-associated ancestry cluster. Whole-study results and caveats: Roughly even sequencing depth across donors was the assumption behind the presence/absence analyses.

Primers for the PCR totalled 60 Vbeta and 13 Jbeta. The method was immunoSEQ multiplex PCR; TCRdb's version includes in-frame clones alone and lacks a portion of them. The data contain some 150,000 clones, around 80% of them singletons. The chain uses TRBV5-1 and TRBJ2-2; the D gene is possibly TRBD1 (5 bases). This receptor was taken from a man between 25 and 39 years old in good health and CMV-seronegative. Sequencing was performed on PBMCs. CDR3 DNA sequence: TGCGCCAGCAGCTTAACAGGCACCCTTAACACCGGGGAGCTGTTTTTT. Its protein is CASSLTGTLNTGELFF.